The rows below give T cell receptor beta chains drawn from one sample of a study of cytotoxic CD8 clonotypes in ibrutinib-treated CLL. Profiled with immunoSEQ multiplex PCR; TCRdb holds only in-frame clones, not every one. This table has 150,000 or so clones, roughly 76% appearing once. Sequencing was performed on PBMCs, taken after 24 months of ibrutinib treatment. Receptor source: a human donor with chronic lymphocytic leukemia. CDR3s leave out the opening cysteine and the closing phenylalanine or tryptophan. The order of the fields is V gene, CDR3 length, J gene, clone size, D gene, CDR3 protein. D genes are given only for firm matches. Some rows mark clone size as missing; the rest say once, few, many or name a class of expanded clone.

>TRBV7-2|13|TRBJ2-7|.|.
ASSLGPGQTYEQY
>TRBV5-8|11|TRBJ2-7|few|.
ASSQILGGEQY
>TRBV28|12|TRBJ2-1|once|TRBD2
ASRLGLAANEQF
>TRBV7-9|11|TRBJ1-1|once|TRBD1
ASSLGQGTEAF
>TRBV6-5|10|TRBJ2-7|once|TRBD1
ASSRTGREQY
>TRBV19|14|TRBJ1-1|.|.
ASSTPWGGRGTEAF
>TRBV7-3|15|TRBJ2-3|.|TRBD2
ASSRIGTSSNPDTQY
>TRBV29-1|10|TRBJ1-5|.|.
SAAGIGQPQH
>TRBV28|12|TRBJ1-4|.|.
ASTWGRLGEKLF
>TRBV5-1|14|TRBJ2-1|.|TRBD2
ASSLVSGWVGNEQF
>TRBV7-9|14|TRBJ2-3|few|TRBD1
ASSLGTGFGSDTQY
>TRBV5-6|9|TRBJ2-7|.|.
ASSLAGWQY